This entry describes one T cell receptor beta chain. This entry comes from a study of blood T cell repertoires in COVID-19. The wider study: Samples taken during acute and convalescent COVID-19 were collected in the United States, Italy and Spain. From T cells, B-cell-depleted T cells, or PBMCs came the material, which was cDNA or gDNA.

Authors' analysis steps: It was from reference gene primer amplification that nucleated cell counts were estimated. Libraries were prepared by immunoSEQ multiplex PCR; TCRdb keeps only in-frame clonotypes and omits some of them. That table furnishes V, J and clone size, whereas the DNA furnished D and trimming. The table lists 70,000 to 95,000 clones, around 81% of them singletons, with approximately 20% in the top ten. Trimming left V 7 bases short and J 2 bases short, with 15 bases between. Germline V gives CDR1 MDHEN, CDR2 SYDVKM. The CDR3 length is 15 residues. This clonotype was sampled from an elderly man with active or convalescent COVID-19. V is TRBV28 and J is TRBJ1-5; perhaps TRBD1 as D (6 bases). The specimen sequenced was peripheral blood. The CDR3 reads CASNGHNRGNQPQHF. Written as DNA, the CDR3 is TGTGCCAGCAATGGGCACAACAGGGGCAATCAGCCCCAGCATTTT.